Included here is one T cell receptor beta chain sequence, with context. CDR3 size: 15 residues. Germline V gives CDR1 SEHNR, CDR2 FQNEAQ (reference sequence). The V gene lost 5 bases and the J gene lost 4 bases, with 14 bases spanning the gap. The data are from a study of technical replicates of blood from a handful of donors. Profiled with immunoSEQ multiplex PCR; TCRdb holds only in-frame clones, not every one. This table has around 79,000 clones, 85% to 95% appearing once. The V gene is TRBV7-9, the J gene TRBJ2-2, with a possible D match to TRBD2 (6 bases). Sequences were obtained from T cells isolated from PBMCs. This sequence originates from a human donor in good health. CDR3 amino acids: CASSPGTDFTGELFF. CDR3 coding DNA: TGTGCCAGCAGCCCCGGGACTGATTTCACCGGGGAGCTGTTTTTT.